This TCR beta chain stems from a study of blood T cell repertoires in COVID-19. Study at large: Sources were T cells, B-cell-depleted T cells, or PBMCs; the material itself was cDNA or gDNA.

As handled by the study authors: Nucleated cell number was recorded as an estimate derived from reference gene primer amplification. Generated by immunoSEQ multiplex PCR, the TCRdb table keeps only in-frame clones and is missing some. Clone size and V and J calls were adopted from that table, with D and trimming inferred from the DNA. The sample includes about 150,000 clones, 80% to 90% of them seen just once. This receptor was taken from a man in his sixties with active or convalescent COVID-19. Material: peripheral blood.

The CDR3 sequence: CASSLRGAYGYTF. CDR3 DNA: TGTGCCAGCAGTTTACGGGGGGCCTATGGCTACACCTTC. The V call is TRBV12-3 or TRBV12-4, the J call TRBJ1-2; a weak D match, TRBD1 (6 bases). With 2 bases removed from V and 4 bases from J, the gap between germline ends came to 8 bases. The CDR3 has 13 residues.